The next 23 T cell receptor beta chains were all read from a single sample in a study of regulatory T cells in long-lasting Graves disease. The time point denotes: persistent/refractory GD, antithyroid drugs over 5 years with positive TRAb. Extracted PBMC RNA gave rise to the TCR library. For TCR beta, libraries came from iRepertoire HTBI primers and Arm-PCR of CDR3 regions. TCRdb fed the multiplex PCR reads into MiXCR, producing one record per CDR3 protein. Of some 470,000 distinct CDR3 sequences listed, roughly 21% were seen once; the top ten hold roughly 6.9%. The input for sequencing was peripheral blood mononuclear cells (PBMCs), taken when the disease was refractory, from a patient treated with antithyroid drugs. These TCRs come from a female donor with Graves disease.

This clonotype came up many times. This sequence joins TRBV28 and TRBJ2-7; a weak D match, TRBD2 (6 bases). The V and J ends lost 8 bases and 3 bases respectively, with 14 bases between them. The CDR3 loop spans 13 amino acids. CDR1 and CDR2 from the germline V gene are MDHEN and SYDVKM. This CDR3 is CASRGGIRYEQYF. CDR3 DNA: TGTGCCAGCCGTGGGGGGATCCGCTACGAGCAGTACTTC.

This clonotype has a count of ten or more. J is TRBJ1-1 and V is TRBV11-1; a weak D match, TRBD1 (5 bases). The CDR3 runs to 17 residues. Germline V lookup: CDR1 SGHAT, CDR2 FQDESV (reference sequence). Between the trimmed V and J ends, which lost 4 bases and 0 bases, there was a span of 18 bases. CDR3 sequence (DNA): TGTGCCAGCAGCTCCAACGAAAGGGGTAGGGTGAACACTGAAGCTTTCTTT. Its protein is CASSSNERGRVNTEAFF. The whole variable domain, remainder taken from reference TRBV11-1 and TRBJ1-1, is EAEVAQSPRYKITEKSQAVAFWCDPISGHATLYWYRQILGQGPELLVQFQDESVVDDSQLPKDRFSAERLKGVDSTLKIQPAELGDSAMYLCASSSNERGRVNTEAFFGQGTRLTVV.

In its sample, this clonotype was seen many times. CDR3: CSASADSGNTIYF. The CDR3 DNA reads as TGCAGTGCCTCCGCGGACTCTGGAAACACCATATATTTT. This chain uses TRBV20-1 with TRBJ1-3; D gene ambiguous. This CDR3 region has 13 residues. Germline lookup yields CDR1 DFQATT and CDR2 SNEGSKA (reference sequence). V lost 6 bases to trimming and J lost 0 bases, with 9 bases between them.

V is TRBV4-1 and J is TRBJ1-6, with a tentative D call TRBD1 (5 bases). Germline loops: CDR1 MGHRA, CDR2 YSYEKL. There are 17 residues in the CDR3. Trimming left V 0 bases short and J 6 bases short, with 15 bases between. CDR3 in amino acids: CASSQDLDIQVNSPLHF. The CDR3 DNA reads TGCGCCAGCAGCCAAGATCTGGACATTCAGGTTAATTCACCCCTCCACTTT.

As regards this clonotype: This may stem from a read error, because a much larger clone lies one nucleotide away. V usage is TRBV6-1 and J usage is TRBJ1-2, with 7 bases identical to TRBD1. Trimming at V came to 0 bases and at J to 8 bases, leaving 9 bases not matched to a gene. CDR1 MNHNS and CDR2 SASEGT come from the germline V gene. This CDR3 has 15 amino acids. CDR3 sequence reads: CASSEALKGGEGYTF. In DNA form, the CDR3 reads TGTGCCAGCAGTGAAGCGCTTAAAGGGGGCGAGGGCTACACCTTC.

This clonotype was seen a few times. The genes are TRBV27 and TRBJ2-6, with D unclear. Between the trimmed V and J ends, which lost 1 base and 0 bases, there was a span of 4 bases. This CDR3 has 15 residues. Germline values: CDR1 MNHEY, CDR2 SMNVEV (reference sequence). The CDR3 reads CASSLYTSGANVLTF. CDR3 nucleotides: TGTGCCAGCAGTTTATACACCTCTGGGGCCAACGTCCTGACTTTC. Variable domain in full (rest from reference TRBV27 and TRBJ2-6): EAQVTQNPRYLITVTGKKLTVTCSQNMNHEYMSWYRQDPGLGLRQIYYSMNVEVTDKGDVPEGYKVSRKEKRNFPLILESPSPNQTSLYFCASSLYTSGANVLTFGAGSRLTVL.

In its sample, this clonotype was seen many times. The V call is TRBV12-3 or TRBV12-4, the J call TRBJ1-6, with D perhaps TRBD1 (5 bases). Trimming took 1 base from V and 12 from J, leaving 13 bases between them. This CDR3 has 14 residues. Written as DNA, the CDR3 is TGTGCCAGCAGTTTAGAAGGGACGCAGGGACCCCTCCACTTT. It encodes CASSLEGTQGPLHF.

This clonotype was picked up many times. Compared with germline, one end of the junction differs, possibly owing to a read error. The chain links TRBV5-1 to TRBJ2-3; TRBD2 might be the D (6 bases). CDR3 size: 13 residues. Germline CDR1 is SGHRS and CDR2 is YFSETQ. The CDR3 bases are TGTGCCAGCAGCTTAGGAGGGACAGATACGCAGTATTTT. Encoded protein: CASSLGGTDTQYF.

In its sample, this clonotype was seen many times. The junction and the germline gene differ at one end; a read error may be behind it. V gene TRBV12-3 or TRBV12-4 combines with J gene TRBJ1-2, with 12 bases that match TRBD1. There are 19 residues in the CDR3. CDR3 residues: CASISSPGTGGFPTYGYTF. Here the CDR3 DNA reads TGTGCCAGCATTTCTTCTCCCGGGACAGGGGGCTTCCCGACTTATGGCTATACCTTC.

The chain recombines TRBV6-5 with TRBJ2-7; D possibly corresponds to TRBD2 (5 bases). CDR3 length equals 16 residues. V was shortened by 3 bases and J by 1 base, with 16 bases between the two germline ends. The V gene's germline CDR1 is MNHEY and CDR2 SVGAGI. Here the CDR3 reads CASSYVSGGLSYEQYF. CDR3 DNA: TGTGCCAGCAGTTATGTAAGCGGCGGTCTATCCTACGAGCAGTACTTC.

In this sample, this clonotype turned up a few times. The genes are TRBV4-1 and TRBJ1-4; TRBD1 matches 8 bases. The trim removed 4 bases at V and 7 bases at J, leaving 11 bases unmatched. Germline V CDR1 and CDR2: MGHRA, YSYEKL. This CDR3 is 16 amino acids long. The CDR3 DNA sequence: TGCGCCAGCAGCCCGAGCCCGACAGGGGCTTTTGAAAAACTGTTTTTT. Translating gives CASSPSPTGAFEKLFF.

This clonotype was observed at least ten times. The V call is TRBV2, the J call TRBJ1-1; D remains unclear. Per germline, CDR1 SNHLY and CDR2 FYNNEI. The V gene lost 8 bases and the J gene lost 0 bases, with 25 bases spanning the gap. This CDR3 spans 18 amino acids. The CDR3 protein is CASLRISGSYFMNTEAFF. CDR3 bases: TGTGCCAGCCTACGTATCTCCGGGTCATACTTCATGAACACTGAAGCTTTCTTT.

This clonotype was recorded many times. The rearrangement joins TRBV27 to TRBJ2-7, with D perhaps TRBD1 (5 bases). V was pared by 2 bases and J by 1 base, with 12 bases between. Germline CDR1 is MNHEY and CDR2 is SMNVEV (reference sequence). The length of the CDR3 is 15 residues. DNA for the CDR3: TGTGCCAGCAGTTTACGGACACCAAGTTCCTACGAGCAGTACTTC. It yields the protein CASSLRTPSSYEQYF.

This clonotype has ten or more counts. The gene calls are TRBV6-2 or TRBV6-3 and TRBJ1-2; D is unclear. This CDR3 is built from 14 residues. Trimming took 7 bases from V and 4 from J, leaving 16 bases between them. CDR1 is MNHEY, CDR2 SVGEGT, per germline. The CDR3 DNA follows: TGTGCCAGCATCTCTGCCGACCTAGGCTATGGCTACACCTTC. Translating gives CASISADLGYGYTF.

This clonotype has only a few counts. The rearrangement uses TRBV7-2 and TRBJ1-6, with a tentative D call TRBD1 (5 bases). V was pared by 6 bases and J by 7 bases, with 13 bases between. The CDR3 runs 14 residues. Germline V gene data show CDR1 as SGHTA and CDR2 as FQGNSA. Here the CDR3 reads CASRSGFLNSPLHF. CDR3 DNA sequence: TGTGCCAGCAGGTCAGGGTTCCTGAATTCACCCCTCCACTTT. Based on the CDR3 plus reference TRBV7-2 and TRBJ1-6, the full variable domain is GAGVSQSPSNKVTEKGKDVELRCDPISGHTALYWYRQSLGQGLEFLIYFQGNSAPDKSGLPSDRFSAERTGGSVSTLTIQRTQQEDSAVYLCASRSGFLNSPLHFGNGTRLTVT.

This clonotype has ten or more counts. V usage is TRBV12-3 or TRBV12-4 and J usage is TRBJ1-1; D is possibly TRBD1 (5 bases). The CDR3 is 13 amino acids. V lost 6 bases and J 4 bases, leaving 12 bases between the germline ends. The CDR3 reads CASSPIGGTEAFF. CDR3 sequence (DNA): TGTGCCAGCAGCCCTATTGGGGGCACTGAAGCTTTCTTT.

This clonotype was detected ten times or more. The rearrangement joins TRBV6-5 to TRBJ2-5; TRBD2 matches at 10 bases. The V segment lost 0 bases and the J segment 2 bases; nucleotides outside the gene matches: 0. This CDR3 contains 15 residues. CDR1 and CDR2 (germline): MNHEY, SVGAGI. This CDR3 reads CASSYSTSGQETQYF. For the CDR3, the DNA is TGTGCCAGCAGTTACTCGACTAGCGGGCAAGAGACCCAGTACTTC.

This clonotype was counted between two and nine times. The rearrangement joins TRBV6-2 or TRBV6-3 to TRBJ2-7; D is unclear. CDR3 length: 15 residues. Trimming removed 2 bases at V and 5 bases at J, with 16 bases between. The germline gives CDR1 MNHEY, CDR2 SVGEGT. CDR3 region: CASSYPTMLMDEQYF. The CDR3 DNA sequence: TGTGCCAGCAGTTACCCCACAATGCTAATGGACGAGCAGTACTTC.

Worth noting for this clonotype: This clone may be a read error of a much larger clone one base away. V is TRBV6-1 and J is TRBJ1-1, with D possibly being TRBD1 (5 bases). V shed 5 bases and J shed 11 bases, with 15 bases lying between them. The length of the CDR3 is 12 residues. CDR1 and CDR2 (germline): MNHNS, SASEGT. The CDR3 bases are TGTGCCAGCAGTCCCGGGGGGAAGGGCGCTTTCTTT. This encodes CASSPGGKGAFF.

The CDR3 here is CASSQAGSGNTIYF. The CDR3 DNA follows: TGCGCCAGCAGCCAAGCAGGCTCTGGAAACACCATATATTTT. The chain uses TRBV4-1 and TRBJ1-3; D gene uncertain. Trimming pared 1 base from V and 0 bases from J, leaving 4 bases between. Germline-derived CDR1 and CDR2 are MGHRA and YSYEKL. The CDR3 has 14 residues.

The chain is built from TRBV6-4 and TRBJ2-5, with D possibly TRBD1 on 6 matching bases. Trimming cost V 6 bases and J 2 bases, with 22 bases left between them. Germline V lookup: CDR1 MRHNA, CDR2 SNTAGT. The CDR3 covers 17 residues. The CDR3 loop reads CASSQRPYGTPQETQYF. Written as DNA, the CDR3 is TGTGCCAGCAGCCAACGTCCTTACGGGACACCTCAAGAGACCCAGTACTTC.

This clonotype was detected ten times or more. The chain's CDR3 is CASSFLSGSSGELFF. As DNA, the CDR3 is TGTGCCAGCAGTTTCCTTAGCGGGAGTTCCGGGGAGCTGTTTTTT. The J gene is TRBJ2-2, the V gene TRBV27; TRBD2 matches 9 bases. V shed 3 bases, J shed 6 bases, and the junction held 5 bases outside the gene matches. CDR1 and CDR2 (germline): MNHEY, SMNVEV (reference sequence). This CDR3 comprises 15 residues.

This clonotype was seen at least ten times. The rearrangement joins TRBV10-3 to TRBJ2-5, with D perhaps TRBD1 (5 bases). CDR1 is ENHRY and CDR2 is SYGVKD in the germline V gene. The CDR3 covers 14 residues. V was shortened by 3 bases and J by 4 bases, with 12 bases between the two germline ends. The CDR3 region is CAISDSGGAETQYF. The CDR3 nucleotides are TGTGCCATCAGTGACTCCGGTGGGGCAGAGACCCAGTACTTC.